The 17 T cell receptor beta chains below come from one sample, sequenced in a study of identical twins. Using its own MiXCR run on the 5' RACE reads, TCRdb lists one record per CDR3 protein. The repertoire consists of roughly 1,500,000 distinct CDR3 sequences, with about 30% occurring once and the leading ten covering 0.25% to 0.3%. Sequencing input: cord blood. These receptors were collected from a newborn girl in good health.

The chain combines TRBV20-1 with TRBJ2-1; 11 bases map to TRBD2. The V gene end was trimmed by 0 bases and the J gene end by 11 bases; junction bases not matched to a gene: 18. The V gene's germline CDR1 is DFQATT and CDR2 SNEGSKA (reference sequence). The CDR3 runs 18 residues. The CDR3 nucleotides are TGCAGTGCTAGAGATTTTCTGGCTAGCGGGAGGCCCGTTCTTCAGCAGTTCTTC. Amino acid sequence: CSARDFLASGRPVLQQFF.

The rearrangement links TRBV7-9 to TRBJ1-1; D ambiguous. Germline-derived CDR1 and CDR2 are SEHNR and FQNEAQ (reference sequence). The germline V and J ends were trimmed by 2 bases and 1 base, with 8 bases remaining between them. This CDR3 is 14 amino acids long. The CDR3 region has the DNA TGTGCCAGCAGCTTACCCTACAGGAACACTGAAGCTTTCTTT. This translates into CASSLPYRNTEAFF. The whole variable domain, filled in from reference TRBV7-9 and TRBJ1-1, reads DTGVSQNPRHKITKRGQNVTFRCDPISEHNRLYWYRQTLGQGPEFLTYFQNEAQLEKSRLLSDRFSAERPKGSFSTLEIQRTEQGDSAMYLCASSLPYRNTEAFFGQGTRLTVV.

Comment on this clonotype: Mismatch with germline at one junction end may stem from a read error. V gene TRBV7-2 combines with J gene TRBJ2-1; TRBD1 aligns across 7 bases. The end of the DNA fits TRBJ2-7 better, so the J call may be wrong. The CDR3 runs to 14 residues. Germline V gene lookup returns CDR1 SGHTA and CDR2 FQGNSA. The CDR3 DNA sequence: TGTTCCAGCAGCTTAGGGACAGCCTACAATGAGCAGTACTTC. It encodes CSSSLGTAYNEQYF.

V gene TRBV5-1 combines with J gene TRBJ2-7, with TRBD2 identical over 10 bases. Germline values: CDR1 SGHRS, CDR2 YFSETQ. Trimming cost V 1 base and J 7 bases; bases outside gene matches: 17. This CDR3 spans 18 amino acids. DNA for the CDR3: TGCGCCAGCAGCTTGCCCACCGGGACTAGCGTCTCCTACAATGAGCAGTACTTC. Encoded protein: CASSLPTGTSVSYNEQYF.

CDR3 sequence reads: CASSLADWRRGDEQYF. In nucleotides, the CDR3 is TGCGCCAGCAGCTTGGCCGATTGGCGGAGAGGGGACGAGCAGTACTTC. The chain is built from TRBV5-1 and TRBJ2-7, with D tentatively TRBD1 or TRBD2 (5 bases each). The V end was cut by 0 bases, the J end by 5 bases, with 18 bases between. This CDR3 is 16 amino acids long. Germline V gene data show CDR1 as SGHRS and CDR2 as YFSETQ. Full variable domain (rest looked up from reference TRBV5-1 and TRBJ2-7): KAGVTQTPRYLIKTRGQQVTLSCSPISGHRSVSWYQQTPGQGLQFLFEYFSETQRNKGNFPGRFSGRQFSNSRSEMNVSTLELGDSALYLCASSLADWRRGDEQYFGPGTRLTVT.

A single count supports this clonotype. Germline and junction disagree at one end, which may indicate a read error. The chain couples TRBV27 to TRBJ2-4, with D possibly matching TRBD2 (5 bases). CDR3 length: 13 residues. Per germline, CDR1 MNHEY and CDR2 SMNVEV (reference sequence). CDR3: CASSLGAKSIQYF. DNA for the CDR3: TGTGCCAGCAGTTTGGGAGCCAAAAGCATTCAGTACTTC.

This clonotype was recorded a few times. The chain has TRBV2 and TRBJ1-5, with D perhaps TRBD1 (6 bases). Between the trimmed V and J ends, which lost 6 bases and 0 bases, there was a span of 15 bases. CDR3 length equals 16 residues. Germline-derived CDR1 and CDR2 are SNHLY and FYNNEI. DNA for the CDR3: TGTGCCAGCAGGGGGGCAATCCTATATAGCAATCAGCCCCAGCATTTT. Translating it yields CASRGAILYSNQPQHF.

V and J are TRBV6-5 and TRBJ2-1, with 7 bases fitting TRBD2. The V segment lost 10 bases and the J segment 5 bases; nucleotides outside the gene matches: 8. The CDR3 covers 13 residues. CDR1 MNHEY and CDR2 SVGAGI come from the germline V gene. CDR3 amino acids: CATRTSTNNEQFF. In DNA form, the CDR3 reads TGTGCCACCCGGACTAGTACGAACAATGAGCAGTTCTTC.

This chain links TRBV29-1 with TRBJ2-1; 7 bases match TRBD2. Germline V CDR1 and CDR2: SQVTM, ANQGSEA. The length of the CDR3 is 14 residues. V shed 3 bases, J shed 8 bases, and the junction held 10 bases outside the gene matches. CDR3 sequence: CSVEPLREIHEQFF. The DNA for the CDR3 is TGCAGCGTTGAGCCCCTGCGGGAGATCCATGAGCAGTTCTTC.

The gene calls are TRBV5-1 and TRBJ2-3; D gene uncertain. This CDR3 comprises 13 residues. Germline-derived CDR1 and CDR2 are SGHRS and YFSETQ. Deletions cut 8 bases from V and 0 bases from J, with 10 bases between. CDR3 sequence: CASTYWSTDTQYF. CDR3 nucleotides: TGCGCCAGTACTTATTGGAGCACAGATACGCAGTATTTT.

Of note for this clonotype: The junction and the germline gene differ at one end; a read error may be behind it. This sequence joins TRBV29-1 and TRBJ2-5; 9 nucleotides match TRBD2. Germline values: CDR1 SQVTM, CDR2 ANQGSEA. There are 14 residues in the CDR3. The CDR3 DNA reads as TGCACCGTTGAACACTGGACTAGCGAAGAGACCCAGTACTTC. Translated: CTVEHWTSEETQYF.

The CDR3: CASSFWGGLIREQYF. CDR3 sequence (DNA): TGTGCCAGCAGTTTTTGGGGAGGGCTAATACGTGAGCAGTACTTC. This chain links TRBV12-3 or TRBV12-4 with TRBJ2-5, with TRBD2 matching 7 bases. The CDR3 is 15 residues long. V dropped 3 bases and J dropped 11; count of bases not matched to a gene: 15.

This clonotype was seen a few times. The chain uses TRBV7-9 and TRBJ1-5; D is undetermined. Per germline, CDR1 SEHNR and CDR2 FQNEAQ (reference sequence). This CDR3 comprises 15 residues. V gave up 5 bases and J gave up 0 bases, with 11 bases separating them. The CDR3 bases are TGTGCCAGCAGCCTCCGACACATTAGCAATCAGCCCCAGCATTTT. It specifies CASSLRHISNQPQHF.

This clonotype was seen more than once but under ten times. This chain links TRBV20-1 with TRBJ2-1; TRBD1 agrees at 12 bases. Gene TRBJ2-7 matches the end of the DNA better, so the J call may be wrong. This CDR3 region has 15 residues. CDR1 DFQATT and CDR2 SNEGSKA come from the germline V gene (reference sequence). DNA for the CDR3: TGCAGTGCTAGAGGCGCGGGACAGGGGGCATACGAGCAGTACTTC. It is translated as CSARGAGQGAYEQYF.

About this clonotype: A much larger clone lies a single base off, so this may be a read error. The chain employs TRBV12-3 or TRBV12-4 and TRBJ2-5; TRBD2 matches at 8 bases. Matching the DNA end better, TRBJ2-7 makes the J call doubtful. CDR3 size: 15 residues. The CDR3 nucleotides are TGTGCCAGCAGTCGTGACGGGGGGGTCTCCTACGAGCAGTACTTC. Amino acid sequence: CASSRDGGVSYEQYF.

This clonotype was detected a few times. DNA of the CDR3: TGTGCCAGCAGTTACTCGAGAACGGTCGGGGGGGCCGGCACAGATACGCAGTATTTT. Translating it yields CASSYSRTVGGAGTDTQYF. V usage is TRBV6-5 and J usage is TRBJ2-3, with 8 bases identical to TRBD2. The CDR3 consists of 19 residues. Germline V gives CDR1 MNHEY, CDR2 SVGAGI. V trimming: 0 bases; J trimming: 1 base; junction bases outside the gene matches: 12.

This clonotype was seen more than once but under ten times. The chain joins TRBV7-6 to TRBJ2-1; a weak D match, TRBD1 (5 bases). In germline, CDR1 is SGHVS, CDR2 FNYEAQ. Trimming stripped 1 base from V and 5 bases from J, with 15 bases between. CDR3 length equals 16 residues. CDR3 in DNA: TGTGCCAGCAGCTTAGACCGGCAGGGTAGCAACAATGAGCAGTTCTTC. It codes for CASSLDRQGSNNEQFF.